A selection of T cell receptor beta chains follows, all from one sample in a study of cytomegalovirus exposure and HLA in healthy donors. Assay used: immunoSEQ multiplex PCR; TCRdb lists only in-frame clones, some missing. The data hold under 250,000 clones, with about 90% observed a single time. Specimen: PBMCs. These receptors all come from a young man in good health and CMV-seropositive. Both conserved end residues are part of each CDR3. A D gene is named only where the DNA matches it firmly. For some rows the clone size is stated as once, few or many, or as a class when expanded; others skip it.

j_call clone_size v_call d_call cdr3_aa cdr3_nt
TRBJ2-1 . TRBV2 TRBD1 CASSRDRAGNEQFF TGTGCCAGCAGTCGGGACAGGGCAGGCAATGAGCAGTTCTTC
TRBJ1-2 . TRBV29-1 TRBD1 CSGRTGDNYGYTF TGCAGCGGCAGGACAGGCGACAACTATGGCTACACCTTC
TRBJ2-7 . TRBV6-5 . CASSYSRGEEQYF TGTGCCAGCAGTTACTCCAGGGGGGAGGAGCAGTACTTC
TRBJ1-1 . TRBV2 TRBD1 CASSERQGGVEAFF TGTGCCAGCAGTGAGAGGCAGGGGGGGGTTGAAGCTTTCTTT
TRBJ2-5 . TRBV5-1 TRBD2 CASSGAGAGAAQYF TGCGCCAGCAGCGGAGCGGGAGCCGGGGCGGCCCAGTACTTC
TRBJ2-5 . TRBV2 TRBD1 CASSDTGGLQETQYF TGTGCCAGCAGTGACACAGGGGGGCTACAAGAGACCCAGTACTTC
TRBJ2-1 . TRBV5-1 . CASSLGFGGEQFF TGCGCCAGCAGCTTGGGGTTTGGTGGTGAGCAGTTCTTC
TRBJ1-3 few TRBV4-2 . CASSQDIDGNTIYF TGTGCCAGCAGCCAAGATATAGACGGAAACACCATATATTTT
TRBJ1-2 . TRBV7-8 . CASSLSLTYGYTF TGTGCCAGCAGCTTGTCCTTAACCTATGGCTACACCTTC
TRBJ2-5 . TRBV10-3 . CAAHRGLQETQYF TGTGCCGCCCACAGGGGACTGCAAGAGACCCAGTACTTC
TRBJ1-2 . TRBV20-1 . CSALLSGGYTF TGCAGTGCTCTGCTTTCGGGAGGCTACACCTTC
TRBJ2-5 . TRBV30 . CAWRYGLQETQYF TGTGCCTGGAGATACGGCCTTCAAGAGACCCAGTACTTC
TRBJ1-1 . TRBV7-9 . CASRSVNTEAFF TGTGCCAGCAGGTCGGTAAACACTGAAGCTTTCTTT
TRBJ2-7 . TRBV5-5 TRBD2 CASSTSGTRSHEQYF TGTGCCAGCAGCACTTCGGGGACTAGATCCCACGAGCAGTACTTC
TRBJ2-1 . TRBV27 . CASSPSGSLVYYNEQFF TGTGCCAGCAGTCCATCCGGCAGCCTAGTCTACTACAATGAGCAGTTCTTC
TRBJ2-7 . TRBV4-3 TRBD1 CASSQGSGGKYEQYF TGCGCCAGCAGCCAAGGGTCAGGGGGCAAGTACGAGCAGTACTTC
TRBJ2-5 . TRBV5-1 . CASSLDGQATQYF TGCGCCAGCAGCTTGGATGGCCAGGCGACCCAGTACTTC
TRBJ2-1 . TRBV15 . CATSIYSGGHYNEQFF TGTGCCACCAGCATATATAGCGGAGGACACTACAATGAGCAGTTCTTC
TRBJ1-1 . TRBV19 . CASSILWGREGTEAFF TGTGCCAGTAGTATCCTTTGGGGCAGGGAGGGCACTGAAGCTTTCTTT
TRBJ2-3 . TRBV5-1 TRBD1 CASSQGTGTDTQYF TGCGCCAGCAGCCAGGGGACAGGAACAGATACGCAGTATTTT
TRBJ2-2 . TRBV7-3 . CASSPQGPSNTGELFF TGTGCCAGCAGCCCCCAGGGGCCTTCGAACACCGGGGAGCTGTTTTTT
TRBJ2-5 . TRBV5-1 . CASSLGRFETQYF TGCGCCAGCAGCTTGGGGCGGTTCGAGACCCAGTACTTC
TRBJ2-5 . TRBV25-1 . CASSELGFQETQYF TGTGCCAGCAGTGAATTGGGGTTTCAAGAGACCCAGTACTTC
TRBJ2-1 . TRBV4-3 . CASSPRGGGSYNEQFF TGCGCCAGCAGCCCCCGAGGAGGGGGGAGTTACAATGAGCAGTTCTTC
TRBJ2-4 few TRBV30 . CAWSLRLRDHKNIQYF TGTGCCTGGAGTCTCAGACTCAGGGACCACAAAAACATTCAGTACTTC
TRBJ2-6 . TRBV27 TRBD1 CASSIYRGPVSGANVLTF TGTGCCAGCAGTATCTACAGGGGGCCCGTCTCTGGGGCCAACGTCCTGACTTTC
TRBJ2-7 . TRBV19 TRBD2 CASSIFQREYEQYF TGTGCCAGTAGTATTTTTCAGCGGGAATACGAGCAGTACTTC
TRBJ2-2 . TRBV4-1 . CASSQDRRFTGELFF TGCGCCAGCAGCCAGGACAGACGGTTCACCGGGGAGCTGTTTTTT
TRBJ1-1 . TRBV5-1 . CASSIYTGSTNTEAFF TGCGCCAGCAGCATATACACCGGGTCCACGAACACTGAAGCTTTCTTT
TRBJ2-1 . TRBV5-6 TRBD2 CASSPGGVPYNEQFF TGTGCCAGCAGCCCGGGGGGAGTCCCCTACAATGAGCAGTTCTTC
TRBJ1-4 once TRBV27 . CASSLDGRNEKLFF TGTGCCAGCAGTTTAGACGGAAGAAATGAAAAACTGTTTTTT
TRBJ2-3 . TRBV25-1 . CASSEERGMTDTQYF TGTGCCAGCAGTGAGGAACGCGGGATGACAGATACGCAGTATTTT
TRBJ2-3 once TRBV18 TRBD1 CASSPPETGGVGQYF TGTGCCAGCTCACCACCTGAGACAGGGGGCGTGGGGCAGTATTTT
TRBJ1-2 . TRBV2 TRBD1 CASKGTGNYGYTF TGTGCCAGCAAGGGGACAGGGAACTATGGCTACACCTTC
TRBJ2-3 . TRBV5-4 . CASGGSTDTQYF TGTGCCAGCGGGGGGAGCACAGATACGCAGTATTTT
TRBJ2-7 . TRBV28 . CASSRPGISYEQYF TGTGCCAGCAGCCGCCCAGGGATTTCATACGAGCAGTACTTC
TRBJ1-2 . TRBV27 . CASSTAFNYGYTF TGTGCCAGTTCGACAGCCTTTAACTATGGCTACACCTTC
TRBJ1-1 . TRBV25-1 . CASRKPGGARDTEAFF TGTGCCAGCAGAAAACCTGGTGGGGCGAGGGACACTGAAGCTTTCTTT
TRBJ2-6 once TRBV23-1 . CASSQSSAGEGTGANVLTF TGCGCCAGCAGTCAATCGTCGGCAGGGGAAGGGACTGGGGCCAACGTCCTGACTTTC
TRBJ1-4 . TRBV6-5 TRBD1 CASTTGTGSEKLFF TGTGCCAGCACAACTGGGACAGGGTCCGAAAAACTGTTTTTT